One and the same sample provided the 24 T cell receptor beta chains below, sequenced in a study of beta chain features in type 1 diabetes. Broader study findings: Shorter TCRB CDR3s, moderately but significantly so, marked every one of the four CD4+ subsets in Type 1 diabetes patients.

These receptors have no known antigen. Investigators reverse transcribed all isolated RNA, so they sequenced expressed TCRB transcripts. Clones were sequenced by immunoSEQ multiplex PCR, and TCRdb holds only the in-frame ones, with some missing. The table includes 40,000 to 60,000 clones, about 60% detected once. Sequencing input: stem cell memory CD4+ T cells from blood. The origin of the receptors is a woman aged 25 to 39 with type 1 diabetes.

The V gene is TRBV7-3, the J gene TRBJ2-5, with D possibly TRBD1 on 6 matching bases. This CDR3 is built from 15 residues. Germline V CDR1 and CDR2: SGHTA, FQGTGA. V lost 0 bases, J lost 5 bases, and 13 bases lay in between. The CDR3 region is CASSLTGTPLETQYF. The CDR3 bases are TGTGCCAGCAGCTTAACCGGGACACCCCTTGAGACCCAGTACTTC. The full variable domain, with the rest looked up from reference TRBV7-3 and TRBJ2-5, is GAGVSQTPSNKVTEKGKYVELRCDPISGHTALYWYRQSLGQGPEFLIYFQGTGAADDSGLPNDRFFAVRPEGSVSTLKIQRTERGDSAVYLCASSLTGTPLETQYFGPGTRLLVL.

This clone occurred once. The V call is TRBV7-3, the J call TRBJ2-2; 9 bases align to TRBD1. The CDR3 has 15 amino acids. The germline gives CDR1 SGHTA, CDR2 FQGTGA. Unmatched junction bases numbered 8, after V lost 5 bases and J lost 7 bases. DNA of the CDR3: TGTGCCAGCAGCCGTCTGGGACAGGGCGGCGGGGAGCTGTTTTTT. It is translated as CASSRLGQGGGELFF.

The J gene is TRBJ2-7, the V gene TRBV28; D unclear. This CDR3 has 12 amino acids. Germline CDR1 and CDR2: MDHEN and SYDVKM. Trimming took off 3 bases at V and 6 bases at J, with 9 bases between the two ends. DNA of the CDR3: TGTGCCAGCAGTTTGACTCCTCGCGAGCAGTACTTC. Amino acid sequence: CASSLTPREQYF.

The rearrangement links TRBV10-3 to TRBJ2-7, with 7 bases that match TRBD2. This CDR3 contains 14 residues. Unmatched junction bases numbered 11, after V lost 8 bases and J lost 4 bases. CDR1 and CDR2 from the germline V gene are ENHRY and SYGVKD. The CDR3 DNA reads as TGTGCCATCTGGAGGGGCGGGGGAGCATACGAGCAGTACTTC. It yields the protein CAIWRGGGAYEQYF.

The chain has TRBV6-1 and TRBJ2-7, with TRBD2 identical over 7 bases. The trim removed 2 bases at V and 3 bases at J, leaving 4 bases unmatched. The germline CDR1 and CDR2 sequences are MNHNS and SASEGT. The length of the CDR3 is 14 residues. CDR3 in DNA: TGTGCCAGCAGTGAATTTGGGAGGGACTACGAGCAGTACTTC. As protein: CASSEFGRDYEQYF.

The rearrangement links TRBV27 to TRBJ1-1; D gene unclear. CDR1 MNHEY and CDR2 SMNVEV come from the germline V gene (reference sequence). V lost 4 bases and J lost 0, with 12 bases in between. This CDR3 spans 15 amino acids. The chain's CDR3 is CASSSSGPMNTEAFF. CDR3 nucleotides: TGTGCCAGCAGTTCGTCAGGCCCAATGAACACTGAAGCTTTCTTT.

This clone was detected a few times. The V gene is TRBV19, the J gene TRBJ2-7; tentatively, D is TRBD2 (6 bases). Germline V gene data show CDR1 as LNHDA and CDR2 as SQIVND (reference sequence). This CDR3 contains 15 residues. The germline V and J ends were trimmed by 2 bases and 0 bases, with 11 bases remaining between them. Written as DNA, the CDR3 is TGTGCCAGTAGTATATTCGTCGGGAGCTCCTACGAGCAGTACTTC. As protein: CASSIFVGSSYEQYF.

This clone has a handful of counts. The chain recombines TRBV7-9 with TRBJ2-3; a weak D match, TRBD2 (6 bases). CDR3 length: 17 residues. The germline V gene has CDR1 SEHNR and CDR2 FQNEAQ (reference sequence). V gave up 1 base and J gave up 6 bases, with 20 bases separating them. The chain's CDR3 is CASSLGVRRGLYDTQYF. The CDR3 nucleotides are TGTGCCAGCAGCTTAGGGGTCCGGCGGGGATTATACGATACGCAGTATTTT.

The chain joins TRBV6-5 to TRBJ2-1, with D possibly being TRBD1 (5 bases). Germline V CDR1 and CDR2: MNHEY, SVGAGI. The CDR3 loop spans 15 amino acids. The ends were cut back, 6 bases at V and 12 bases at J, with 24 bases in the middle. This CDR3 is CASSPADTPREWQFF. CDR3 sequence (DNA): TGTGCCAGCAGCCCCGCGGACACCCCACGAGAATGGCAGTTCTTC.

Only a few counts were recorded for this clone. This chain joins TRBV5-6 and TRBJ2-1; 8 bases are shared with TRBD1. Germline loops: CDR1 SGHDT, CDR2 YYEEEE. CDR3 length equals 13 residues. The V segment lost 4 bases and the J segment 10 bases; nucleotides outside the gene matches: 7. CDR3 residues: CASSPFDRGEQFF. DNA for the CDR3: TGTGCCAGCAGCCCCTTCGACAGGGGCGAGCAGTTCTTC. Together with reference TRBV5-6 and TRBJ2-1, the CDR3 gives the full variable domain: DAGVTQSPTHLIKTRGQQVTLRCSPKSGHDTVSWYQQALGQGPQFIFQYYEEEERQRGNFPDRFSGHQFPNYSSELNVNALLLGDSALYLCASSPFDRGEQFFGPGTRLTVL.

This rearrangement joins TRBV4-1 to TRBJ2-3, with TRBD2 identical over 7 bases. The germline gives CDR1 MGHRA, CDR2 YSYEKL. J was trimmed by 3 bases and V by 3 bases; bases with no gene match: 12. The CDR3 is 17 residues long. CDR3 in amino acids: CASSQHPGLLMTDTQYF. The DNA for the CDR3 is TGCGCCAGCAGCCAGCACCCGGGACTACTGATGACAGATACGCAGTATTTT.

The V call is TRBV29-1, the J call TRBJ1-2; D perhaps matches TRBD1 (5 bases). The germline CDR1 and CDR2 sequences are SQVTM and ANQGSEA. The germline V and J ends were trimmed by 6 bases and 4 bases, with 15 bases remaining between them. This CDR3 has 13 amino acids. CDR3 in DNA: TGCAGCGTGTCCCAGGGAGGGGTCTATGGCTACACCTTC. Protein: CSVSQGGVYGYTF.

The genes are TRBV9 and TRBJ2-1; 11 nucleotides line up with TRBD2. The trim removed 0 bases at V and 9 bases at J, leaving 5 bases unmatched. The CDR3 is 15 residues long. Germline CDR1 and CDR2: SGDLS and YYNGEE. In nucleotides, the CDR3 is TGTGCCAGCAGCGTAGTTAGCGGGAGGGCCCCTGAGCAGTTCTTC. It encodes CASSVVSGRAPEQFF.

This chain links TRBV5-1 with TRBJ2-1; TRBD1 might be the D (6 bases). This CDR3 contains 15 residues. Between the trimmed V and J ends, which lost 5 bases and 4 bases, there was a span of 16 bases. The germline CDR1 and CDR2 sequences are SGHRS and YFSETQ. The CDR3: CASRIPGDGYNEQFF. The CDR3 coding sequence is TGCGCCAGCAGAATCCCAGGGGACGGTTACAATGAGCAGTTCTTC.

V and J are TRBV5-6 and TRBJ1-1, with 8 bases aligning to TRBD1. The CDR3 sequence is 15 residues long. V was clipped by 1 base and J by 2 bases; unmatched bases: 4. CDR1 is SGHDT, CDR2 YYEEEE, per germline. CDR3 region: CASSLQDRVNTEAFF. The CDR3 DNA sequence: TGTGCCAGCAGCTTGCAGGACAGGGTCAACACTGAAGCTTTCTTT.

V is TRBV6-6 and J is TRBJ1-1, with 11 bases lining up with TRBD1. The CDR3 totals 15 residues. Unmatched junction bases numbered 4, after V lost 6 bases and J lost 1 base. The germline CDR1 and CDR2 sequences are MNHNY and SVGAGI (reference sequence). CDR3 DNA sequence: TGTGCCAGCAGCTCCGGGACAGGGGGGAACACTGAAGCTTTCTTT. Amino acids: CASSSGTGGNTEAFF.

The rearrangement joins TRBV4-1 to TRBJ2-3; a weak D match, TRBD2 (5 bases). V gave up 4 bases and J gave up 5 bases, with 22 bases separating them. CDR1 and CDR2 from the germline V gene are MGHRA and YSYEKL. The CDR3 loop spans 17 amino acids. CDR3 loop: CASSLTGRRVGRDTQYF. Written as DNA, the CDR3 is TGCGCCAGCAGCCTCACCGGACGTAGGGTGGGGAGAGATACGCAGTATTTT.

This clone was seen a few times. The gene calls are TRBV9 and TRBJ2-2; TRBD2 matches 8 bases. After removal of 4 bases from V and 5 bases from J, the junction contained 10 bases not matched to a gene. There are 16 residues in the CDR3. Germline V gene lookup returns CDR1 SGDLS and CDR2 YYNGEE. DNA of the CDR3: TGTGCCAGCAGCCCCGTGAGCGGGAGCGGTACCGGGGAGCTGTTTTTT. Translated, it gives CASSPVSGSGTGELFF.

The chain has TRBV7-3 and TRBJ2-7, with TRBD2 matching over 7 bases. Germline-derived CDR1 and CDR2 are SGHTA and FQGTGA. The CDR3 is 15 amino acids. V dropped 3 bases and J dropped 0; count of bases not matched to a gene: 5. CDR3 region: CASSFSGVSSYEQYF. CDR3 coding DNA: TGTGCCAGCAGCTTCAGCGGGGTCAGCTCCTACGAGCAGTACTTC.

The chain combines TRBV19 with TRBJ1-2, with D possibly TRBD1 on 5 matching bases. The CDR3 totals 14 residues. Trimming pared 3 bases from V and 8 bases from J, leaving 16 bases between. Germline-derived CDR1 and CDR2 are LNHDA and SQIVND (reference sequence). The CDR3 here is CASSMRGEVIGYTF. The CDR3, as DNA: TGTGCCAGTAGTATGAGAGGGGAGGTAATCGGCTACACCTTC.

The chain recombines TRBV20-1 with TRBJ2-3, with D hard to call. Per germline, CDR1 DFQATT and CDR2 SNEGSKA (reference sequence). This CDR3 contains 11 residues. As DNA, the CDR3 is TGCAGCGCAGAACTCGGGGATACGCAGTATTTT. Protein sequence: CSAELGDTQYF.

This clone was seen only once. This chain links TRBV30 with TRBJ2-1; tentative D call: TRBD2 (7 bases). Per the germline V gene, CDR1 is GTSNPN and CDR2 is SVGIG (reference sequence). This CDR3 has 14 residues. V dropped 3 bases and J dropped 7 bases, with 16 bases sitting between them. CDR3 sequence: CAWSPLGRGNEQFF. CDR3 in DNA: TGTGCCTGGAGCCCACTAGGGAGGGGGAATGAGCAGTTCTTC.

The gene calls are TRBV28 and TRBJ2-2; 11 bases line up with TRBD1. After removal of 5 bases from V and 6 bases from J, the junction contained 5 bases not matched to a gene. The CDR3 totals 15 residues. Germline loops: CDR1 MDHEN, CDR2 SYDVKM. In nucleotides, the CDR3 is TGTGCCAGCAGTACCGGGACAGGGGGTGCCGGGGAGCTGTTTTTT. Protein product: CASSTGTGGAGELFF.

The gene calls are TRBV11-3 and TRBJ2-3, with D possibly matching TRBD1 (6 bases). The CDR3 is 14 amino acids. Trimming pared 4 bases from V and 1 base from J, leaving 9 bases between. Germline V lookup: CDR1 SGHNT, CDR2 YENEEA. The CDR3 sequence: CASSSGQRTDTQYF. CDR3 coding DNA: TGTGCCAGCAGCTCCGGACAGCGCACAGATACGCAGTATTTT.